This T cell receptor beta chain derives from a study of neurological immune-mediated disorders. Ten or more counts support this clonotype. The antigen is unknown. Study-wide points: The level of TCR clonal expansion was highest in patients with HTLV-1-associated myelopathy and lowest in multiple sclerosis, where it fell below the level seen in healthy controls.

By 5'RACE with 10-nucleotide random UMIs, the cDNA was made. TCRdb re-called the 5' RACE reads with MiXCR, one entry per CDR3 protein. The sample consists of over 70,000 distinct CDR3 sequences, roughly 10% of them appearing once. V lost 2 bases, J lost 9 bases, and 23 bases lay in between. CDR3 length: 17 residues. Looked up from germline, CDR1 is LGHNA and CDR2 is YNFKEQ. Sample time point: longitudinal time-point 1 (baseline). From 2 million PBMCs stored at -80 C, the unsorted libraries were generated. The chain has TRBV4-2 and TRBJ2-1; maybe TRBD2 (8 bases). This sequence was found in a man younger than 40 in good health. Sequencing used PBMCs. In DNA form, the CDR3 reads TGTGCCAGCAGCCAACTTACACTAGCGGAGCCAGGGGGTGAGCAGTTCTTC. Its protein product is CASSQLTLAEPGGEQFF.